This T cell receptor beta chain was sequenced in a study of blood T cells in healthy people across ages. Study-wide points: Roughly linearly, TCR beta diversity per million T cells fell as age increased.

The CDR3 contains 12 residues. The V gene end was trimmed by 6 bases and the J gene end by 7 bases; junction bases not matched to a gene: 5. Germline V gene data show CDR1 as KGHSH and CDR2 as LQKENI. In the case of this clonotype: Antigen specificity is unknown.

The authors ran a second PCR of about 7 to 11 cycles using a sample-barcoded 5' primer and a J-beta primer mix. The yield of each sample was at least 2.5 million CDR3-containing paired-end reads. Each CDR3 protein is one row after TCRdb ran MiXCR on the 5' RACE reads. The data show over 700,000 distinct CDR3 sequences, less than 70% seen once. The chain carries TRBV18 and TRBJ1-2; 7 nucleotides agree with TRBD1. The sequencing input was blood. The sequence came from a man at least 80 years old in good health. In DNA, the CDR3 is TGTGCCAGCTCGACAGGGACTCGTGGCTACACCTTC. Translating it yields CASSTGTRGYTF. Combining the CDR3 with reference TRBV18 and TRBJ1-2 gives the whole variable domain NAGVMQNPRHLVRRRGQEARLRCSPMKGHSHVYWYRQLPEEGLKFMVYLQKENIIDESGMPKERFSAEFPKEGPSILRIQQVVRGDSAAYFCASSTGTRGYTFGSGTRLTVV.